A single sample is the source of the 32 T cell receptor beta chains below, sequenced in a study of cytomegalovirus exposure and HLA in healthy donors. In the PCR, 60 Vbeta and 13 Jbeta primers were used. Data came from immunoSEQ multiplex PCR; TCRdb stores just in-frame clones and leaves some out. The sample has tens of thousands of clones. Sequenced input: PBMCs. The receptors were sampled from a woman aged 55-70 years in good health and CMV-seronegative.

The rearrangement links TRBV11-2 to TRBJ2-3, with D maybe TRBD2 (5 bases). Germline CDR1 and CDR2: SGHAT and FQNNGV. CDR3 length: 15 residues. Trimming removed 3 bases at V and 2 bases at J, with 12 bases between. In DNA, the CDR3 is TGTGCCAGCAGCTTTGGCAGACTAAACACAGATACGCAGTATTTT. Its protein product is CASSFGRLNTDTQYF. The complete variable domain, with remaining parts taken from reference TRBV11-2 and TRBJ2-3, reads EAGVAQSPRYKIIEKRQSVAFWCNPISGHATLYWYQQILGQGPKLLIQFQNNGVVDDSQLPKDRFSAERLKGVDSTLKIQPAKLEDSAVYLCASSFGRLNTDTQYFGPGTRLTVL.

The gene calls are TRBV14 and TRBJ2-1; D is undetermined. The CDR3 runs 15 residues. Germline loops: CDR1 SGHDN, CDR2 FVKESK. V lost 4 bases and J 7 bases, leaving 17 bases between the germline ends. Here the CDR3 DNA reads TGTGCCAGCAGCCCCCAAAGGAGTTTACAAAATGAGCAGTTCTTC. It codes for CASSPQRSLQNEQFF.

The chain employs TRBV4-3 and TRBJ2-2; TRBD2 matches 10 bases. CDR3 length: 17 amino acids. The ends lost 1 base at V and 2 bases at J; junction bases unmatched: 4. Germline values: CDR1 LGHNA, CDR2 YSLEER. The CDR3 coding sequence is TGCGCCAGCAGCCAAGGCCGGACTAGCGGAAACACCGGGGAGCTGTTTTTT. The encoded protein is CASSQGRTSGNTGELFF.

V is TRBV10-3 and J is TRBJ2-7, with 8 bases lining up with TRBD1. Germline CDR1 reads ENHRY; CDR2 reads SYGVKD. This CDR3 region has 14 residues. V was pared by 6 bases and J by 5 bases, with 9 bases of the junction left unmatched. The CDR3 is CAIRAGQGADEQYF. The CDR3 DNA reads as TGTGCCATCAGGGCCGGGCAGGGGGCGGACGAGCAGTACTTC.

The chain carries TRBV27 and TRBJ2-7; 7 bases agree with TRBD1. V lost 4 bases, J lost 2 bases, and 2 bases stayed unmatched. CDR3 length: 13 residues. CDR1 is MNHEY and CDR2 is SMNVEV in the germline V gene (reference sequence). This chain's CDR3 is CASSYRGPYEQYF. In nucleotides, the CDR3 is TGTGCCAGCAGTTACAGGGGACCCTACGAGCAGTACTTC.

The chain is built from TRBV10-3 and TRBJ2-1, with 7 bases matching TRBD2. The CDR3 sequence is 13 residues long. Germline-derived CDR1 and CDR2 are ENHRY and SYGVKD. The junction had 9 bases not matched to a gene; V was cut back by 8 bases and J by 8 bases. Here the CDR3 reads CAIGGGSSYEQFF. DNA for the CDR3: TGTGCCATCGGTGGCGGGAGTTCGTATGAGCAGTTCTTC.

This chain uses TRBV6-5 with TRBJ2-1, with D unclear. The CDR3 consists of 15 residues. Looked up from germline, CDR1 is MNHEY and CDR2 is SVGAGI. Deletions cut 6 bases from V and 4 bases from J, with 16 bases between. The CDR3 region is CASSPDGANYNEQFF. The CDR3 nucleotides are TGTGCCAGCAGCCCCGACGGAGCAAATTACAATGAGCAGTTCTTC.

The chain joins TRBV28 to TRBJ1-5; 7 bases match TRBD1. Germline CDR1 reads MDHEN; CDR2 reads SYDVKM. The CDR3 consists of 14 residues. Trimming removed 5 bases from V and 7 bases from J; junction bases left unmatched: 8. CDR3 protein: CASSQGDRSQPQHF. As DNA, the CDR3 is TGTGCCAGCAGTCAAGGGGACAGAAGCCAGCCCCAGCATTTT.

This chain connects TRBV28 to TRBJ2-3; D ambiguous. Trimming removed 8 bases at V and 0 bases at J, with 6 bases between. The CDR3 sequence is 12 residues long. Germline V gene data show CDR1 as MDHEN and CDR2 as SYDVKM. The CDR3 sequence: CASGQSTDTQYF. CDR3 in DNA: TGTGCCAGCGGCCAGAGCACAGATACGCAGTATTTT.

The V call is TRBV28, the J call TRBJ1-1, with D possibly being TRBD1 (6 bases). Trimming removed 5 bases at V and 8 bases at J, with 18 bases between. The length of the CDR3 is 14 residues. Germline V CDR1 and CDR2: MDHEN, SYDVKM. The CDR3 nucleotides are TGTGCCAGCAGTAAACAGGGTGGTGGGGCAGAAGCTTTCTTT. Translated, it gives CASSKQGGGAEAFF.

CDR3 sequence: CASSLSSFTGELFF. CDR3 DNA sequence: TGTGCCAGCAGCTTAAGCAGTTTCACCGGGGAGCTGTTTTTT. The rearrangement joins TRBV7-3 to TRBJ2-2; no reliable D call. Deletions cut 1 base from V and 4 bases from J, with 7 bases between. The CDR3 sequence is 14 residues long. Germline CDR1 SGHTA, CDR2 FQGTGA. Full variable domain (rest looked up from reference TRBV7-3 and TRBJ2-2): GAGVSQTPSNKVTEKGKYVELRCDPISGHTALYWYRQSLGQGPEFLIYFQGTGAADDSGLPNDRFFAVRPEGSVSTLKIQRTERGDSAVYLCASSLSSFTGELFFGEGSRLTVL.

This chain connects TRBV6-1 to TRBJ1-1; TRBD1 is a possible D gene (6 bases). CDR3 length: 17 amino acids. CDR1 is MNHNS and CDR2 is SASEGT in the germline V gene. V was pared by 1 base and J by 0 bases, with 15 bases between. The CDR3 reads CASSEDMLGAMNTEAFF. In DNA, the CDR3 is TGTGCCAGCAGTGAAGACATGCTGGGGGCGATGAACACTGAAGCTTTCTTT.

The V and J genes are TRBV6-5 and TRBJ2-1; 11 bases map to TRBD2. Germline trimming cut 2 bases from V and 9 bases from J; bases unmatched to any gene: 9. The CDR3 runs 16 residues. CDR1 is MNHEY, CDR2 SVGAGI, per germline. For the CDR3, the DNA is TGTGCCAGCAGTTACCGTATAGCGGGAGGGCCGGCTGAGCAGTTCTTC. Encoded protein: CASSYRIAGGPAEQFF.

According to its frequency, this clone is medium-sized. V usage is TRBV27 and J usage is TRBJ1-3; D unclear. V was trimmed by 4 bases and J by 0 bases, leaving 4 bases between them. Per germline, CDR1 MNHEY and CDR2 SMNVEV (reference sequence). This CDR3 has 13 residues. The CDR3 bases are TGTGCCAGCAGTTCGGTCTCTGGAAACACCATATATTTT. Protein product: CASSSVSGNTIYF.

This chain links TRBV5-6 with TRBJ1-4; D unclear. The V end lost 3 bases, the J end lost 5 bases, and 17 bases lay between the germline ends. The CDR3 contains 16 residues. Germline V gene data show CDR1 as SGHDT and CDR2 as YYEEEE. The CDR3 sequence: CASSWRKTEKNEKLFF. The CDR3 DNA follows: TGTGCCAGCAGCTGGCGGAAGACGGAAAAAAATGAAAAACTGTTTTTT.

The chain combines TRBV9 with TRBJ2-1, with 12 nucleotides matching TRBD2. There are 18 residues in the CDR3. Germline lookup yields CDR1 SGDLS and CDR2 YYNGEE. V shed 2 bases and J 0 bases; nucleotides not matched to a gene: 6. CDR3 loop: CASSVGLAGPNSYNEQFF. The CDR3, as DNA: TGTGCCAGCAGCGTCGGACTAGCGGGACCGAACTCCTACAATGAGCAGTTCTTC.

The rearrangement links TRBV6-5 to TRBJ2-6; unclear D gene. Per the germline V gene, CDR1 is MNHEY and CDR2 is SVGAGI. V shed 4 bases and J shed 0 bases, with 7 bases lying between them. The CDR3 spans 15 residues. In nucleotides, the CDR3 is TGTGCCAGCAGTTTACAGAGCTCTGGGGCCAACGTCCTGACTTTC. This encodes CASSLQSSGANVLTF.

The chain recombines TRBV29-1 with TRBJ2-1; D remains ambiguous. The germline V gene has CDR1 SQVTM and CDR2 ANQGSEA. CDR3 length: 11 amino acids. V lost 3 bases to trimming and J lost 6 bases, with 6 bases between them. CDR3 protein: CSVDAVNEQFF. In nucleotides, the CDR3 is TGCAGCGTTGATGCGGTCAATGAGCAGTTCTTC.

The V call is TRBV18, the J call TRBJ2-7, with D possibly matching TRBD2 (6 bases). Between the trimmed V and J ends, which lost 3 bases and 0 bases, there was a span of 9 bases. Germline lookup yields CDR1 KGHSH and CDR2 LQKENI. This CDR3 spans 14 amino acids. The DNA for the CDR3 is TGTGCCAGCTCACCGGGGGGAAACTCCTACGAGCAGTACTTC. It specifies CASSPGGNSYEQYF.

This rearrangement joins TRBV28 to TRBJ1-4, with D perhaps matching TRBD1 (5 bases). Trimming pared 5 bases from V and 1 base from J, leaving 8 bases between. This CDR3 comprises 14 residues. The germline CDR1 and CDR2 sequences are MDHEN and SYDVKM. CDR3 residues: CASSPQGTNEKLFF. The CDR3 nucleotides read TGTGCCAGCAGTCCTCAGGGAACTAATGAAAAACTGTTTTTT.

V gene TRBV9 combines with J gene TRBJ2-7, with 8 bases matching TRBD2. Germline-derived CDR1 and CDR2 are SGDLS and YYNGEE. CDR3 size: 17 residues. J was trimmed by 3 bases and V by 0 bases; bases with no gene match: 11. The CDR3 region has the DNA TGTGCCAGCAGCGTAGCCGGAGCGGGAGAAGGTAACTACGAGCAGTACTTC. This translates into CASSVAGAGEGNYEQYF.

The chain recombines TRBV9 with TRBJ2-7; a weak D match, TRBD2 (7 bases). V shed 0 bases and J shed 6 bases, with 10 bases lying between them. The germline gives CDR1 SGDLS, CDR2 YYNGEE. CDR3 length: 13 residues. The CDR3 protein is CASSVGGGGEQYF. CDR3 nucleotide sequence: TGTGCCAGCAGCGTAGGGGGAGGGGGCGAGCAGTACTTC.

This sequence joins TRBV29-1 and TRBJ2-2; 8 bases map to TRBD2. The germline V gene encodes CDR1 SQVTM and CDR2 ANQGSEA. This CDR3 has 16 amino acids. V lost 3 bases and J lost 8; bases outside the gene matches: 14. For the CDR3, the DNA is TGCAGCGTTGAGGTCGGTAGAAGCGGGAGTACTGGGGAGCTGTTTTTT. It specifies CSVEVGRSGSTGELFF.

The chain carries TRBV10-2 and TRBJ2-3; 8 bases line up with TRBD2. The germline CDR1 and CDR2 sequences are WSHSY and SAAADI. J gave up 1 base and V 2 bases, and 5 bases lay outside the gene matches. This CDR3 is built from 16 residues. The CDR3 here is CASSEVVLAGTDTQYF. CDR3 DNA: TGCGCCAGCAGTGAGGTGGTACTAGCGGGCACAGATACGCAGTATTTT.

Notes on this clone: Germline is not matched at one junction end, which may reflect a read error. The CDR3, as DNA: TGTGCCAGCAGTGAATATAGGGGCAGGGGGCAAGGGACCCAGTACTTC. Translation gives CASSEYRGRGQGTQYF. This chain uses TRBV25-1 with TRBJ2-5, with 8 bases fitting TRBD1. The CDR3 contains 16 residues. CDR1 and CDR2 from the germline V gene are MGHDK and SYGVNS.

The chain is built from TRBV5-1 and TRBJ2-1; TRBD2 matches 9 bases. Looked up from germline, CDR1 is SGHRS and CDR2 is YFSETQ. This CDR3 is 15 amino acids long. V lost 3 bases to trimming and J lost 7 bases; unmatched junction nucleotides: 8. The DNA for the CDR3 is TGCGCCAGCAGCTCGGTGGCTAGCGGGACAAATGAGCAGTTCTTC. It translates to CASSSVASGTNEQFF.

V and J are TRBV7-9 and TRBJ1-1, with a weak D call TRBD1 (5 bases). Germline lookup yields CDR1 SEHNR and CDR2 FQNEAQ (reference sequence). V lost 7 bases and J 4 bases, leaving 19 bases between the germline ends. This CDR3 is built from 15 residues. CDR3 sequence reads: CASTPQGGVVTEAFF. For the CDR3, the DNA is TGTGCCAGCACCCCGCAGGGCGGCGTGGTCACTGAAGCTTTCTTT.

V and J are TRBV7-8 and TRBJ2-7; the match to TRBD1 covers 9 bases. Germline CDR1 and CDR2: SGHVS and FQNEAQ. CDR3 length: 16 amino acids. V lost 5 bases and J lost 2; bases outside the gene matches: 10. The DNA of the CDR3 is TGTGCCAGCAGCCATACAACCGGGACAGGGACCTACGAGCAGTACTTC. This translates into CASSHTTGTGTYEQYF. Full variable domain (rest looked up from reference TRBV7-8 and TRBJ2-7): GAGVSQSPRYKVAKRGQDVALRCDPISGHVSLFWYQQALGQGPEFLTYFQNEAQLDKSGLPSDRFFAERPEGSVSTLKIQRTQQEDSAVYLCASSHTTGTGTYEQYFGPGTRLTVT.

CDR3 protein: CAWSRRRADTEAFF. CDR3 DNA: TGTGCCTGGAGCCGTAGGAGGGCGGACACTGAAGCTTTCTTT. This chain links TRBV30 with TRBJ1-1; D ambiguous. Trimming pared 3 bases from V and 3 bases from J, leaving 14 bases between. Germline-derived CDR1 and CDR2 are GTSNPN and SVGIG (reference sequence). There are 14 residues in the CDR3.

The chain carries TRBV13 and TRBJ2-5; 10 bases align to TRBD2. The J call is in doubt because the DNA end fits TRBJ2-7 better. Per the germline V gene, CDR1 is PRHDT and CDR2 is FYEKMQ (reference sequence). The CDR3 has 17 amino acids. The CDR3 sequence: CASSLAGTSGTLYEQYF. The CDR3 DNA reads as TGTGCCAGCAGCTTAGCCGGCACTAGCGGGACGTTGTACGAGCAGTACTTC.

The J gene is TRBJ1-5, the V gene TRBV7-2; no clear D. Per the germline V gene, CDR1 is SGHTA and CDR2 is FQGNSA. The V end was cut by 2 bases, the J end by 2 bases, with 7 bases between. This CDR3 comprises 14 residues. CDR3 region: CASSLYGGNQPQHF. In DNA, the CDR3 is TGTGCCAGCAGCTTATACGGGGGCAATCAGCCCCAGCATTTT.

With regard to this clone: An end of the junction does not agree with germline; a read error may underlie this. Other DNA sequences in the same sample also yield this CDR3. DNA for the CDR3: TGTGCTAGTGACCTTATGCAGGGTTCCTCGCCCCAGCATTTC. Translated, it gives CASDLMQGSSPQHF. This chain connects TRBV12-5 to TRBJ1-5; D perhaps matches TRBD1 (5 bases). CDR3 size: 14 residues. From germline, CDR1 is LGHNT and CDR2 FRNRAP. The variable domain in full, completed from reference TRBV12-5 and TRBJ1-5, reads DARVTQTPRHKVTEMGQEVTMRCQPILGHNTVFWYRQTMMQGLELLAYFRNRAPLDDSGMPKDRFSAEMPDATLATLKIQPSEPRDSAVYFCASDLMQGSSPQHFGDGTRLSIL.